These T cell receptor beta chains were read from a single sample in a study of identical twins. Via MiXCR, TCRdb re-called the 5' RACE reads, giving one row per CDR3 protein. The table records around 340,000 distinct CDR3 sequences, 9% of them present only once. Sequencing was carried out using naive T cells sorted from blood. All receptors come from a woman between 50 and 59 years old in good health. Both conserved end residues are part of each CDR3. D genes are given only for firm matches. The size entry is marked missing in some rows and otherwise reads once, few, many or a size class.

D,V,size,J,CDR3,DNA
.,TRBV7-2,many,TRBJ2-7,CASSFTVSEQYF,TGTGCCAGCAGCTTTACAGTTAGCGAGCAGTACTTC
.,TRBV2,few,TRBJ2-1,CASSVAGYNEQFF,TGTGCCAGCAGTGTGGCGGGTTACAATGAGCAGTTCTTC
TRBD1,TRBV7-8,.,TRBJ1-1,CASSRTGGGTEALF,TGTGCCAGCAGCCGGACAGGGGGCGGCACTGAAGCTCTCTTT
TRBD2,TRBV24-1,few,TRBJ2-1,CATSDFSSLAGNNEQFF,TGTGCCACCAGTGATTTCTCTAGCCTAGCGGGAAACAATGAGCAGTTCTTC
.,TRBV20-1,.,TRBJ1-1,CSARPGQRSAEAFF,TGCAGTGCTAGACCGGGACAAAGATCGGCTGAAGCTTTCTTT
.,TRBV20-1,.,TRBJ2-7,CSARGKSPYEQYF,TGCAGTGCTAGAGGCAAATCCCCCTACGAGCAGTACTTC
TRBD1,TRBV13,.,TRBJ1-1,CASSGGQGGTEAFF,TGTGCCAGCAGCGGGGGACAGGGAGGCACTGAAGCTTTCTTT
TRBD2,TRBV5-1,few,TRBJ2-2,CASSLFPGLAGGYTGELFF,TGCGCCAGCAGCTTGTTCCCAGGACTAGCGGGAGGGTACACCGGGGAGCTGTTTTTT
TRBD2,TRBV4-1,few,TRBJ2-7,CASSRSSGLSYEQYF,TGCGCCAGCAGCCGATCTAGCGGACTAAGCTACGAGCAGTACTTC
.,TRBV11-3,few,TRBJ2-7,CASSLGSGTSYEQYF,TGTGCCAGCAGCTTAGGCAGCGGAACTTCCTACGAGCAGTACTTC
.,TRBV29-1,few,TRBJ2-5,CSVEVGGGETQYF,TGCAGCGTTGAAGTAGGGGGAGGCGAGACCCAGTACTTC
TRBD2,TRBV6-1,.,TRBJ2-1,CASSEGLAGGSSYNEQFF,TGTGCCAGCAGTGAGGGACTAGCGGGTGGGAGCTCCTACAATGAGCAGTTCTTC
TRBD2,TRBV10-1,.,TRBJ2-3,CASSAPGLAGTDTQYF,TGCGCCAGCAGTGCCCCGGGACTAGCGGGCACAGATACGCAGTATTTT
TRBD2,TRBV24-1,.,TRBJ2-3,CATSDPTSGRADTQYF,TGTGCCACCAGTGACCCGACTAGCGGGAGAGCAGATACGCAGTATTTT
.,TRBV12-3/TRBV12-4,few,TRBJ2-2,CASRADQVAGELFF,TGTGCCAGCCGAGCCGACCAAGTAGCCGGGGAGCTGTTTTTT
TRBD2,TRBV20-1,.,TRBJ2-7,CSASFPAGSYEPYF,TGCAGTGCCTCTTTTCCAGCGGGGTCCTACGAGCCGTACTTC
.,TRBV4-1,.,TRBJ2-2,CASSQEGVTGELFF,TGCGCCAGCAGCCAAGAAGGGGTTACCGGGGAGCTGTTTTTT
.,TRBV21-1,few,TRBJ2-1,CASSKVLAGGNEQFF,TGTGCCAGCAGCAAAGTTCTAGCGGGCGGCAATGAGCAGTTCTTC
.,TRBV29-1,many,TRBJ2-2,CIASAGTTTNTGELFF,TGCATCGCCTCGGCGGGGACGACTACGAACACCGGGGAGCTGTTTTTT
.,TRBV14,many,TRBJ2-5,CASSQQSVETQYF,TGTGCCAGCAGCCAACAAAGCGTAGAGACCCAGTACTTC
TRBD2,TRBV20-1,many,TRBJ2-1,CSAPDRTSGIGEQFF,TGCAGTGCCCCGGACCGGACTAGCGGGATTGGTGAGCAGTTCTTC
TRBD2,TRBV13,.,TRBJ2-1,CASSPGLAGAQKQFF,TGTGCCAGCAGCCCGGGACTAGCGGGAGCTCAGAAGCAGTTCTTC
TRBD2,TRBV12-3/TRBV12-4,.,TRBJ2-1,CASSLARAGVHNEQFF,TGTGCCAGCAGTTTAGCGCGAGCGGGGGTCCACAATGAGCAGTTCTTC
.,TRBV6-2/TRBV6-3,.,TRBJ1-5,CASRLTGANVPQHF,TGTGCCAGCAGATTAACAGGAGCCAACGTGCCCCAGCATTTT
.,TRBV24-1,many,TRBJ2-5,CATKIGETQYF,TGTGCCACCAAGATAGGAGAGACCCAGTACTTC
TRBD2,TRBV15,few,TRBJ2-5,CATSRDSRLAGEETQYF,TGTGCCACCAGCAGAGATTCACGACTAGCGGGAGAAGAGACCCAGTACTTC
.,TRBV30,many,TRBJ1-1,CAWSRQSPNTEAFF,TGTGCCTGGAGTAGACAGTCTCCGAACACTGAAGCTTTCTTT
TRBD2,TRBV6-5,.,TRBJ2-4,CASSYSTSGMNIQYF,TGTGCCAGCAGTTACTCGACTAGCGGGATGAACATTCAGTACTTC
.,TRBV7-3,.,TRBJ1-2,CASSVGTDYGGYTF,TGTGCCAGCAGCGTCGGGACCGATTATGGGGGCTACACCTTC
.,TRBV5-1,.,TRBJ2-1,CASSLGVYEQFF,TGCGCCAGCAGCTTGGGAGTCTATGAGCAGTTCTTC
.,TRBV7-2,.,TRBJ2-1,CASSSKSGLLSYNEQFF,TGTGCCAGCAGCTCTAAATCGGGACTCCTGTCGTACAATGAGCAGTTCTTC
TRBD1,TRBV7-2,.,TRBJ2-1,CASSTRQGSGNEQFF,TGTGCCAGCAGCACCAGACAGGGATCTGGCAATGAGCAGTTCTTC
.,TRBV12-3/TRBV12-4,many,TRBJ1-5,CASNQAGGGQPQHF,TGTGCCAGCAACCAGGCAGGAGGAGGACAGCCCCAGCATTTT
.,TRBV12-3/TRBV12-4,.,TRBJ2-7,CASSGGTWVAHGREVSYEQYF,TGTGCCAGCAGTGGGGGGACCTGGGTAGCTCATGGACGGGAAGTTTCCTACGAGCAGTACTTC
.,TRBV12-3/TRBV12-4,many,TRBJ1-6,CASRVKRNSPLHF,TGTGCCAGCAGGGTTAAGAGGAATTCACCCCTCCACTTT
.,TRBV9,.,TRBJ2-1,CASSVRSNEQFF,TGTGCCAGCAGCGTTAGGTCCAATGAGCAGTTCTTC
.,TRBV5-1,few,TRBJ1-5,CASSLALGNQPQHF,TGCGCCAGCAGCTTGGCATTGGGGAATCAGCCCCAGCATTTT
TRBD2,TRBV7-6,few,TRBJ2-1,CASGLTSGRNEQFF,TGTGCCAGCGGACTGACTAGCGGGAGAAATGAGCAGTTCTTC
TRBD2,TRBV12-3/TRBV12-4,many,TRBJ2-1,CASSPGLAGLRLF,TGTGCCAGCAGTCCGGGACTAGCGGGGTTACGTCTCTTC
.,TRBV20-1,few,TRBJ2-2,CSATAPRYTGELFF,TGCAGTGCTACAGCCCCCAGGTACACCGGGGAGCTGTTTTTT
.,TRBV12-3/TRBV12-4,.,TRBJ2-5,CASSISGRETQYF,TGTGCCAGCAGTATCAGCGGGCGAGAGACCCAGTACTTC
.,TRBV20-1,many,TRBJ2-5,CSARDWKETQYF,TGCAGTGCTAGAGATTGGAAAGAGACCCAGTACTTC
.,TRBV6-1,many,TRBJ2-7,CASSTPGQIYEQYF,TGTGCCAGCAGTACGCCGGGACAAATCTACGAGCAGTACTTC
.,TRBV5-1,many,TRBJ2-1,CASSLVAGTGNEQFF,TGCGCCAGCAGCTTGGTAGCGGGGACAGGAAATGAGCAGTTCTTC
.,TRBV14,few,TRBJ2-1,CASSHPGTFNEQFF,TGTGCCAGCAGCCACCCCGGGACTTTCAATGAGCAGTTCTTC
TRBD2,TRBV5-1,few,TRBJ2-3,CASSSGTSGITDTQYF,TGCGCCAGCAGCTCGGGGACTAGCGGGATCACAGATACGCAGTATTTT
.,TRBV20-1,many,TRBJ1-5,CSASGLRQPQHF,TGCAGTGCTTCAGGGCTCAGGCAGCCCCAGCATTTT
.,TRBV12-3/TRBV12-4,.,TRBJ2-2,CASRPSSISGELFF,TGTGCCAGCAGACCCTCTAGCATCTCCGGGGAGCTGTTTTTT
TRBD2,TRBV24-1,few,TRBJ2-1,CATSDFGTSGSIYNEQFF,TGTGCCACCAGTGATTTTGGGACTAGCGGGAGCATCTACAATGAGCAGTTCTTC
.,TRBV5-1,.,TRBJ2-2,CASSQDRGDTGELFF,TGCGCCAGCAGTCAGGACAGAGGGGACACCGGGGAGCTGTTTTTT
TRBD1,TRBV9,few,TRBJ2-7,CASSEGRQGYEQYF,TGTGCCAGCAGCGAGGGGAGACAGGGGTACGAGCAGTACTTC
.,TRBV4-1,many,TRBJ2-5,CATQLGAGLQETQYF,TGCGCCACCCAGCTGGGGGCGGGACTCCAAGAGACCCAGTACTTC
.,TRBV5-1,many,TRBJ2-7,CASSMRQPEQYF,TGCGCCAGCAGCATGCGACAACCCGAGCAGTACTTC
.,TRBV30,few,TRBJ1-1,CAWRGGGNTEAFF,TGTGCCTGGAGAGGGGGGGGGAACACTGAAGCTTTCTTT
TRBD2,TRBV24-1,.,TRBJ2-1,CATSDRRGRALNEQFF,TGTGCCACCAGTGATCGTCGGGGGAGGGCCCTCAATGAGCAGTTCTTC
.,TRBV7-9,.,TRBJ1-3,CASRLQRGASGNTIYF,TGTGCCAGCAGATTGCAGCGCGGTGCCTCTGGAAACACCATATATTTT
.,TRBV5-1,.,TRBJ2-2,CASRQLTSGGTGELFF,TGCGCCAGCAGGCAACTAACAAGCGGTGGTACCGGGGAGCTGTTTTTT
.,TRBV5-1,few,TRBJ2-1,CASSPIGQSEQFF,TGCGCCAGCAGCCCGATAGGACAAAGTGAGCAGTTCTTC
TRBD2,TRBV12-3/TRBV12-4,few,TRBJ2-1,CASAPGGTYYDEQFF,TGTGCCAGCGCTCCGGGGGGGACCTATTACGATGAGCAGTTCTTC